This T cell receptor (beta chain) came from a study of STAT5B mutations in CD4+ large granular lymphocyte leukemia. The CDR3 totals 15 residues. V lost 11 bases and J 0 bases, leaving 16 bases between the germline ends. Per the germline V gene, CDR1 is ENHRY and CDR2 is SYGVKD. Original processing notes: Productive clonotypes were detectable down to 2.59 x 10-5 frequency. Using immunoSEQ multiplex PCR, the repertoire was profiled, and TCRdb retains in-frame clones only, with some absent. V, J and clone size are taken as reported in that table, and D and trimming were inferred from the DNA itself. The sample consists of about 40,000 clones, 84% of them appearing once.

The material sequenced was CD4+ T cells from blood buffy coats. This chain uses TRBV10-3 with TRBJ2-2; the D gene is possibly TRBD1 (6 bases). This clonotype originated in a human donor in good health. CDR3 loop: CAAQRTATNTGELFF. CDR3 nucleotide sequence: TGTGCCGCCCAACGGACAGCTACGAACACCGGGGAGCTGTTTTTT.